This TCR beta chain was obtained from a study of shared clonotypes between healthy human individuals. In regard to this clone: The antigen remains unidentified.

V was cut by 4 bases and J by 4 bases, with 17 bases left in between. Germline loops: CDR1 SGHNT, CDR2 YYREEE (reference sequence). This CDR3 is built from 15 residues. Using immunoSEQ multiplex PCR, the repertoire was profiled, and TCRdb retains in-frame clones only, with some absent. This sample carries roughly 2.2 million clones, 93% of them seen once, and the ten largest clones take about 0.39%. Overall study findings and caveats: In general, naive subsets displayed greater estimated richness than memory subsets did.

The sequence derives from a young man in good health. Some clones in this sample may be carry-over from other donors' samples. Material for sequencing was naive CD4+ T cells from PBMCs. Subset specified: CD45RA+ positively selected. The chain recombines TRBV5-4 with TRBJ2-5; the D gene is possibly TRBD1 (5 bases). CDR3 sequence (DNA): TGTGCCAGCAGCAGGGGCGCCCCTCACGGAGAGACCCAGTACTTC. Its protein is CASSRGAPHGETQYF. Using reference TRBV5-4 and TRBJ2-5 for the parts outside the CDR3, the full variable domain is ETGVTQSPTHLIKTRGQQVTLRCSSQSGHNTVSWYQQALGQGPQFIFQYYREEENGRGNFPPRFSGLQFPNYSSELNVNALELDDSALYLCASSRGAPHGETQYFGPGTRLLVL.